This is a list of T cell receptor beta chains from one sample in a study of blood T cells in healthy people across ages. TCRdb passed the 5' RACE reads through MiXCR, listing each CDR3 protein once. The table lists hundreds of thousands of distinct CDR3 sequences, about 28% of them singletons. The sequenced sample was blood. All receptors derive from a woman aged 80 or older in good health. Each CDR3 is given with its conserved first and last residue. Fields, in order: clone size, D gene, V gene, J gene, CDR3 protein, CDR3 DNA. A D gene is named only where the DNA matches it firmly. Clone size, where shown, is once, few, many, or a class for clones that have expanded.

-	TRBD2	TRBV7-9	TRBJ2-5	CAADLVAGGETQYF	TGTGCCGCCGACTTAGTAGCGGGTGGGGAGACCCAGTACTTC
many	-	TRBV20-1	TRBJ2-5	CSARPLDSIQETQYF	TGCAGTGCTAGACCCCTGGACAGTATACAAGAGACCCAGTACTTC
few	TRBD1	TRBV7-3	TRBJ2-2	CASSPGTGYTGELFF	TGTGCCAGCAGCCCGGGGACAGGGTACACCGGGGAGCTGTTTTTT
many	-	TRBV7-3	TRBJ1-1	CASSMGGNTEAFF	TGTGCCAGCTCTATGGGAGGGAACACTGAAGCTTTCTTT
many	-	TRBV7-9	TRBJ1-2	CASSLTGGTVFGYTF	TGTGCCAGCAGCCTAACAGGAGGTACTGTGTTTGGCTACACCTTC
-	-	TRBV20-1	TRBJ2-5	CSASPHLPASAILNEQYF	TGCAGTGCTAGCCCCCACTTACCCGCTAGTGCCATACTCAATGAGCAGTACTTC
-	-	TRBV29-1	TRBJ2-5	CSVDRVNEQYF	TGCAGCGTTGATCGGGTAAATGAGCAGTACTTC
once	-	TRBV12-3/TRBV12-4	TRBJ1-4	CASHSGVPNEKRFF	TGTGCCAGCCACAGTGGGGTCCCTAACGAAAAACGGTTTTTT
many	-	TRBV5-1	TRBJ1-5	CASSFRSGQPQHF	TGCGCCAGCAGCTTTCGATCTGGGCAGCCCCAGCATTTT
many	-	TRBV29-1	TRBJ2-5	CSVEKFGGGETQYF	TGCAGCGTTGAAAAGTTCGGCGGTGGGGAGACCCAGTACTTC
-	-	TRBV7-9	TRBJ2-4	CASSFGPKNIQYF	TGTGCCAGCAGCTTCGGACCGAAAAACATTCAGTACTTC
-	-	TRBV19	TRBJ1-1	CASSMRVRTEAFF	TGTGCCAGTAGTATGAGGGTTCGGACTGAAGCTTTCTTT
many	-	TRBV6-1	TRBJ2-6	CASVVSGANVLTF	TGTGCCAGCGTGGTCTCTGGGGCCAACGTCCTGACTTTC
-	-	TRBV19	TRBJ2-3	CASSIGGGIADTQYF	TGTGCCAGTAGTATAGGCGGCGGGATCGCAGATACGCAGTATTTT
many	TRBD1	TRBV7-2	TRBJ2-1	CASNQHSGTGVNEQFF	TGTGCCAGCAACCAACACTCCGGGACAGGGGTGAATGAGCAGTTCTTC
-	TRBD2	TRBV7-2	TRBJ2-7	CASSLDPTSGRVKQYF	TGTGCCAGCAGCTTAGACCCTACTAGCGGGAGGGTGAAGCAGTACTTC
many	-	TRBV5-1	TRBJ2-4	CASSRGQLAKNIQYF	TGCGCCAGCAGCCGGGGACAACTAGCCAAAAACATTCAGTACTTC
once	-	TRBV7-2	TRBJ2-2	CAGSFSPAYTGELFF	TGTGCCGGCAGCTTTTCTCCGGCCTACACCGGGGAGCTGTTTTTT
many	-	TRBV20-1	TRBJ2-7	CSASPGGSSEEQYF	TGCAGTGCTAGTCCAGGGGGGTCCTCGGAAGAGCAGTACTTC
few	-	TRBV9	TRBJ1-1	CASSVVGTVTEAFF	TGTGCCAGCAGCGTAGTCGGGACGGTCACTGAAGCTTTCTTT
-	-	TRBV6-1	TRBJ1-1	CASSWGENTEAFF	TGTGCCAGTTCATGGGGAGAGAACACTGAAGCTTTCTTT
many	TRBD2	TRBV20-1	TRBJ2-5	CSARDRFRLAGGGQETQYF	TGCAGTGCTAGAGATAGGTTTCGACTAGCGGGGGGGGGGCAAGAGACCCAGTACTTC
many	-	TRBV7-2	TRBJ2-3	CASIRTGLSTDTQYF	TGTGCCAGCATCAGGACGGGACTTAGCACAGATACGCAGTATTTT
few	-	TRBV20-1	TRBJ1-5	CSARKAGTLNQPQHF	TGCAGTGCTAGAAAGGCCGGGACGCTCAATCAGCCCCAGCATTTT
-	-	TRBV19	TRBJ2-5	CASRMSRGRGETQYF	TGTGCCAGTAGAATGAGCCGGGGGCGCGGGGAGACCCAGTACTTC
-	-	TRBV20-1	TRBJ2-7	CSAKPQGASAWEQYF	TGCAGTGCGAAACCCCAAGGGGCGTCCGCTTGGGAGCAGTACTTC
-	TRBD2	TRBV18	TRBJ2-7	CASSPQGGGSGGAYKQYF	TGTGCCAGCTCACCCCAAGGAGGGGGAAGCGGGGGGGCCTACAAGCAGTACTTC
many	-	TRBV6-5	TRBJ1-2	CASKVVEGGGYGYTF	TGTGCCAGCAAAGTTGTAGAGGGGGGGGGCTATGGCTACACCTTC
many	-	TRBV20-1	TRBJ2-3	CSARDGRDPTDTQYF	TGCAGTGCTAGAGATGGCCGGGACCCTACAGATACGCAGTATTTT
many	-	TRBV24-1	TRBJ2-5	CATSDPADQTQETQYF	TGTGCCACCAGTGATCCGGCAGATCAAACCCAAGAGACCCAGTACTTC
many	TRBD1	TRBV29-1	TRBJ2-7	CSVAPGTGGLISYEQYF	TGCAGCGTGGCCCCGGGGACAGGGGGATTGATCTCCTACGAGCAGTACTTC
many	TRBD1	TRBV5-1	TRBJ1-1	CASSLGWTGDFNTEAFF	TGCGCCAGCAGCTTGGGCTGGACAGGGGATTTTAACACTGAAGCTTTCTTT
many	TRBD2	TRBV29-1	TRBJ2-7	CSVAGRSRGGYEQYF	TGCAGCGTCGCCGGGAGGAGTCGCGGGGGTTACGAGCAGTACTTC
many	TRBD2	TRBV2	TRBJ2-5	CASSAGGAVEETQYF	TGTGCCAGCAGCGCCGGGGGGGCAGTTGAAGAGACCCAGTACTTC
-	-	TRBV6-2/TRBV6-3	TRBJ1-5	CASRHSGDGNQPQHF	TGTGCCAGCAGACACTCGGGGGACGGCAATCAGCCCCAGCATTTT
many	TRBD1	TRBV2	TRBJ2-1	CASSEQGAYNEQFF	TGTGCCAGCAGTGAACAGGGGGCTTACAATGAGCAGTTCTTC
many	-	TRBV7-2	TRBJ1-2	CASSLGSFGANYGYTF	TGTGCCAGCAGCTTAGGGAGCTTTGGAGCTAACTATGGCTACACCTTC
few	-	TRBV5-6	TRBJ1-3	CASSFLNSPENTIYF	TGTGCCAGCAGCTTTTTGAATAGTCCCGAAAACACCATATATTTT
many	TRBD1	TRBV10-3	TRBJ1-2	CATRTGYDGYTF	TGTGCCACCCGGACAGGGTATGATGGCTACACCTTC
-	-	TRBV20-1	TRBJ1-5	CSARDKDGELDQPQHF	TGCAGTGCTAGGGATAAAGACGGAGAGTTAGATCAGCCCCAGCATTTT
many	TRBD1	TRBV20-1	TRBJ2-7	CSARDLGQGGFSGQYF	TGCAGTGCTAGAGATCTCGGACAGGGGGGGTTCTCTGGCCAGTACTTC
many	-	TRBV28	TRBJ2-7	CASSTGTYEQYF	TGTGCCAGCAGTACCGGGACCTACGAGCAGTACTTC
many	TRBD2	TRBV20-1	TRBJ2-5	CSLWSGRGETQYF	TGCAGCCTTTGGAGCGGGAGGGGAGAGACCCAGTACTTC
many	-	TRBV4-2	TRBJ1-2	CASSSTRAGGYTF	TGTGCCAGCAGCTCTACCAGGGCTGGGGGCTACACCTTC
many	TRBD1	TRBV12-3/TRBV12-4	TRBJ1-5	CASSSGQGLGNQPQHF	TGTGCCAGCAGTTCTGGACAGGGGTTGGGCAATCAGCCCCAGCATTTT
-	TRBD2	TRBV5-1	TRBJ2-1	CASRIGSGVDEQFF	TGCGCCAGCAGGATTGGTAGCGGGGTAGATGAGCAGTTCTTC
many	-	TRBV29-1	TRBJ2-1	CSVASDAIHNEQFF	TGCAGCGTTGCGTCGGATGCGATCCACAATGAGCAGTTCTTC
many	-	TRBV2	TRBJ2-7	CASSKDGGEQYF	TGTGCCAGCAGTAAGGACGGTGGCGAGCAGTACTTC